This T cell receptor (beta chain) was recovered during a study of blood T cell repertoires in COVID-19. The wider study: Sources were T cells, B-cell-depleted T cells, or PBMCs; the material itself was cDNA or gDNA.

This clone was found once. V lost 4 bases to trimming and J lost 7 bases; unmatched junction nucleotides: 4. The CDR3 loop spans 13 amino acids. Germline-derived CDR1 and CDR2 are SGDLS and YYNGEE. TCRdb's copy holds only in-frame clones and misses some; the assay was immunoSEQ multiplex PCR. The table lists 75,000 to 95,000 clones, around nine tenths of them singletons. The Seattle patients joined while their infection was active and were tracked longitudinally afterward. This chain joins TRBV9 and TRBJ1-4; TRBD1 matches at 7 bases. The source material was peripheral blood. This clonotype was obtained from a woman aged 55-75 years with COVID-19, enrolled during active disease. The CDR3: CASSPTGFEKLFF. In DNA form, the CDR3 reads TGTGCCAGCAGCCCGACAGGGTTTGAAAAACTGTTTTTT.